This TCR beta chain appears in the sequencing data of a study of blood T cells in healthy people across ages. Study-wide points: Greater diversity and more naive CD4+ cells were seen in long-lived donors than in aged donors. The unsorted PBMCs prevented any conclusive comparison of naive versus antigen-experienced cells. Getting older went along with TCR beta diversity per million T cells dropping roughly linearly.

In this sample, this clonotype turned up a few times. Its antigen is unidentified. V dropped 0 bases and J dropped 5 bases, with 13 bases sitting between them. CDR1 and CDR2 (germline): LNHNV, YYDKDF (reference sequence). This CDR3 comprises 16 residues. With a J-beta primer mix and a sample-barcoded 5' primer, a second PCR ran 7 to 11 cycles. TCRdb reprocessed the 5' RACE reads with MiXCR, giving one entry per CDR3 protein. The sample has roughly 1,700,000 distinct CDR3 sequences, 25% to 30% seen once. The study recruited healthy Caucasian donors from Russia who were aged about 6 to 95. The sequencing input was blood. The source of this sequence is a woman under 40 in good health. The rearrangement joins TRBV15 to TRBJ1-4; D call uncertain. Here the CDR3 reads CATSRDRAADNEKLFF. In nucleotides, the CDR3 is TGTGCCACCAGCAGAGATCGGGCAGCCGACAATGAAAAACTGTTTTTT. The full variable domain, completed using reference TRBV15 and TRBJ1-4, is DAMVIQNPRYQVTQFGKPVTLSCSQTLNHNVMYWYQQKSSQAPKLLFHYYDKDFNNEADTPDNFQSRRPNTSFCFLDIRSPGLGDTAMYLCATSRDRAADNEKLFFGSGTQLSVL.